The 28 T cell receptor beta chains presented below share a single source sample, sequenced in a study of T cell changes during pregnancy in multiple sclerosis. Sequenced by immunoSEQ multiplex PCR; TCRdb stores in-frame clones only, minus some. This table has 30,000 to 45,000 clones, around 90% appearing once. Material: CD8+ T cells from peripheral blood mononuclear cells, obtained after pregnancy. The source of these receptors is a female donor with multiple sclerosis, enrolled in a pregnancy study.

The chain combines TRBV19 with TRBJ1-5; 7 nucleotides match TRBD1. This CDR3 is built from 14 residues. Trimming took 8 bases from V and 4 from J; bases not matched to a gene: 8. In germline, CDR1 is LNHDA, CDR2 SQIVND (reference sequence). The CDR3 DNA reads TGTGCCAGTTCGGACAGGCCCAGGAATCAGCCCCAGCATTTT. Translation gives CASSDRPRNQPQHF.

This chain connects TRBV9 to TRBJ2-7; a weak D match, TRBD1 (6 bases). CDR1 and CDR2 (germline): SGDLS, YYNGEE. V dropped 0 bases and J dropped 5 bases, with 12 bases sitting between them. There are 14 residues in the CDR3. The CDR3 loop reads CASSVEASGDEQYF. CDR3 DNA sequence: TGTGCCAGCAGCGTAGAGGCGTCAGGGGACGAGCAGTACTTC.

The rearrangement links TRBV19 to TRBJ2-3; TRBD2 aligns across 9 bases. The CDR3 is 17 amino acids. The germline V gene has CDR1 LNHDA and CDR2 SQIVND (reference sequence). With V trimmed by 6 bases and J by 2 bases, 12 bases remained unmatched. The CDR3 reads CASRQGLAREDTDTQYF. The CDR3, as DNA: TGTGCCAGTAGACAGGGACTAGCTCGGGAGGACACAGATACGCAGTATTTT.

The CDR3, as DNA: TGTGCCAGCAGCGTAGGTGGTAGCGGGTACAATGAGCAGTTCTTC. Translating gives CASSVGGSGYNEQFF. The rearrangement uses TRBV9 and TRBJ2-1; TRBD2 aligns across 7 bases. The CDR3 extends over 15 amino acids. Per the germline V gene, CDR1 is SGDLS and CDR2 is YYNGEE. Trimming took 0 bases from V and 4 from J; bases not matched to a gene: 4.

This clone was found a few times. The rearrangement links TRBV5-1 to TRBJ1-2, with 9 bases matching TRBD1. V trimming: 1 base; J trimming: 5 bases; junction bases outside the gene matches: 3. The CDR3 covers 14 residues. Germline values: CDR1 SGHRS, CDR2 YFSETQ. The DNA for the CDR3 is TGCGCCAGCAGCTTGAGGGACAGGGATTATGGCTACACCTTC. This translates into CASSLRDRDYGYTF.

This chain connects TRBV13 to TRBJ2-2; possible D gene TRBD1, 6 bases. Germline V gene sequence: CDR1 PRHDT, CDR2 FYEKMQ (reference sequence). V shed 0 bases and J shed 7 bases, with 18 bases lying between them. The CDR3 loop spans 17 amino acids. CDR3 region: CASSLGRQGLRSGELFF. DNA for the CDR3: TGTGCCAGCAGCTTAGGCCGGCAGGGGTTGAGGAGCGGGGAGCTGTTTTTT.

The table lists this clone with a few counts. V and J are TRBV29-1 and TRBJ1-1, with D unresolved. The germline CDR1 and CDR2 sequences are SQVTM and ANQGSEA. Trimming cost V 5 bases and J 5 bases, with 15 bases left between them. The CDR3 sequence is 13 residues long. CDR3 nucleotides: TGCAGCGTTCTAAGTGGGCGCGTGACTGAAGCTTTCTTT. It translates to CSVLSGRVTEAFF. Complete variable domain (other parts from reference TRBV29-1 and TRBJ1-1): SAVISQKPSRDICQRGTSLTIQCQVDSQVTMMFWYRQQPGQSLTLIATANQGSEATYESGFVIDKFPISRPNLTFSTLTVSNMSPEDSSIYLCSVLSGRVTEAFFGQGTRLTVV.

The rearrangement links TRBV5-1 to TRBJ2-7; 7 nucleotides agree with TRBD2. CDR1 is SGHRS and CDR2 is YFSETQ in the germline V gene. Losses at the gene ends were 7 bases for V and 5 bases for J; bases not matched to a gene: 12. The CDR3 is made up of 14 amino acids. CDR3 protein: CASPLPTSSHEQYF. In DNA form, the CDR3 reads TGCGCCAGCCCGCTTCCGACTAGCAGCCACGAGCAGTACTTC.

V gene TRBV6-5 combines with J gene TRBJ2-7, with 8 bases aligning to TRBD2. CDR1 and CDR2 (germline): MNHEY, SVGAGI. The CDR3 is made up of 13 amino acids. V shed 6 bases, J shed 2 bases, and the junction held 3 bases outside the gene matches. The CDR3 nucleotides are TGTGCCAGCAGCAGCGGGGGAACCTACGAGCAGTACTTC. It is translated as CASSSGGTYEQYF.

This clone was recorded once. This rearrangement joins TRBV5-1 to TRBJ1-1; D may be TRBD1 (5 bases). Trimming removed 2 bases from V and 1 base from J, with 6 bases in between. This CDR3 comprises 13 residues. Germline CDR1 is SGHRS and CDR2 is YFSETQ. The CDR3 sequence: CASSLGENTEAFF. The CDR3 nucleotides are TGCGCCAGCAGCTTAGGGGAGAACACTGAAGCTTTCTTT.

The chain carries TRBV29-1 and TRBJ2-7; D call uncertain. V dropped 8 bases and J dropped 1 base, with 12 bases sitting between them. Germline-derived CDR1 and CDR2 are SQVTM and ANQGSEA. The CDR3 is made up of 12 amino acids. The CDR3 loop is CSMSSSSYEQYF. The CDR3 DNA follows: TGCAGCATGAGTAGTTCTTCCTACGAGCAGTACTTC.

This chain uses TRBV6-5 with TRBJ1-5, with D hard to call. The CDR3 runs 15 residues. V was clipped by 6 bases and J by 0 bases, with 12 bases between them. The germline CDR1 and CDR2 sequences are MNHEY and SVGAGI. CDR3 sequence reads: CASRRDKDSNQPQHF. The CDR3, as DNA: TGTGCCAGCAGGCGTGACAAGGATAGCAATCAGCCCCAGCATTTT.

This clone is a singleton in its sample. The gene calls are TRBV5-1 and TRBJ2-7; D is possibly TRBD2 (6 bases). V shed 0 bases and J shed 5 bases, with 12 bases lying between them. The CDR3 has 14 residues. From germline, CDR1 is SGHRS and CDR2 YFSETQ. Written as DNA, the CDR3 is TGCGCCAGCAGCTTGGGGCGGGACGGAGACGAGCAGTACTTC. Residues: CASSLGRDGDEQYF.

The chain combines TRBV27 with TRBJ2-1, with 8 positions matching TRBD2. The CDR3 runs to 15 residues. The germline CDR1 and CDR2 sequences are MNHEY and SMNVEV (reference sequence). V lost 5 bases and J lost 9; bases outside the gene matches: 12. CDR3 loop: CASSVTVAGSAEQFF. CDR3 nucleotide sequence: TGTGCCAGCAGTGTCACAGTAGCGGGATCTGCTGAGCAGTTCTTC.

V gene TRBV7-9 combines with J gene TRBJ2-2, with TRBD1 identical over 7 bases. Germline V gene lookup returns CDR1 SEHNR and CDR2 FQNEAQ (reference sequence). The V gene end was trimmed by 5 bases and the J gene end by 1 base; junction bases not matched to a gene: 4. This CDR3 has 15 amino acids. The DNA for the CDR3 is TGTGCCAGCAGCAACCGGGACAGGAACACCGGGGAGCTGTTTTTT. Translated: CASSNRDRNTGELFF. The full variable domain, with the rest looked up from reference TRBV7-9 and TRBJ2-2, is DTGVSQNPRHKITKRGQNVTFRCDPISEHNRLYWYRQTLGQGPEFLTYFQNEAQLEKSRLLSDRFSAERPKGSFSTLEIQRTEQGDSAMYLCASSNRDRNTGELFFGEGSRLTVL.

This rearrangement joins TRBV27 to TRBJ2-7; 7 nucleotides agree with TRBD1. This CDR3 has 13 residues. Per the germline V gene, CDR1 is MNHEY and CDR2 is SMNVEV (reference sequence). Germline trimming cut 2 bases from V and 2 bases from J; bases unmatched to any gene: 0. DNA for the CDR3: TGTGCCAGCAGTTTAAGGGGGCCCTACGAGCAGTACTTC. Translating gives CASSLRGPYEQYF.

The chain is built from TRBV7-9 and TRBJ2-1; TRBD2 matches 15 bases. Germline V gives CDR1 SEHNR, CDR2 FQNEAQ (reference sequence). The CDR3 extends over 18 amino acids. J was trimmed by 0 bases and V by 6 bases; bases with no gene match: 6. The CDR3: CASSPGTSGRSSYNEQFF. CDR3 sequence (DNA): TGTGCCAGCAGTCCCGGGACTAGCGGGAGGAGCTCCTACAATGAGCAGTTCTTC.

The genes are TRBV13 and TRBJ2-7, with TRBD1 identical over 8 bases. Germline CDR1 is PRHDT and CDR2 is FYEKMQ (reference sequence). V was clipped by 5 bases and J by 3 bases; unmatched bases: 6. This CDR3 comprises 14 residues. DNA for the CDR3: TGTGCCAGCAGCCCCCCGGACAGGGTCTACGAGCAGTACTTC. This sequence encodes CASSPPDRVYEQYF.

The chain recombines TRBV19 with TRBJ2-7; the match to TRBD1 covers 8 bases. The CDR3 has 14 amino acids. The germline gives CDR1 LNHDA, CDR2 SQIVND (reference sequence). Trimming cost V 4 bases and J 0 bases; bases outside gene matches: 2. Written as DNA, the CDR3 is TGTGCCAGTAGTAACCAGGGGGCCTCCTACGAGCAGTACTTC. Translation gives CASSNQGASYEQYF.

The chain links TRBV7-8 to TRBJ1-4; no definite D call. This CDR3 has 15 amino acids. The germline gives CDR1 SGHVS, CDR2 FQNEAQ. V dropped 1 base and J dropped 3 bases, with 9 bases sitting between them. The CDR3 spells CASSLVRNPNEKLFF. The CDR3 bases are TGTGCCAGCAGCTTAGTCAGAAATCCTAATGAAAAACTGTTTTTT.

With respect to this clone: Germline is not matched at one junction end, which may reflect a read error. The genes are TRBV6-5 and TRBJ2-7; TRBD1 is a possible D gene (6 bases). The CDR3 has 15 residues. In germline, CDR1 is MNHEY, CDR2 SVGAGI. CDR3 in amino acids: CASTKGVAVSSEQYF. Written as DNA, the CDR3 is TGTGCCAGCACTAAGGGGGTTGCGGTTTCCTCCGAGCAGTACTTC.

The V and J genes are TRBV7-5 and TRBJ2-7; the D segment call TRBD2 is taken from the table without a DNA check. TRBV7-5 is a pseudogene locus. The CDR3 covers 12 residues. Here the CDR3 reads CVRSLVGSEQYF. CDR3 DNA sequence: TGTGTCAGAAGCTTAGTGGGGAGCGAGCAGTACTTC.

The genes are TRBV14 and TRBJ2-1; 8 bases map to TRBD2. CDR1 SGHDN and CDR2 FVKESK come from the germline V gene. This CDR3 spans 16 amino acids. V gave up 6 bases and J gave up 7 bases; unmatched junction bases: 14. The CDR3 protein is CASSRGRGGGPNEQFF. Here the CDR3 DNA reads TGTGCCAGCAGTCGAGGACGGGGGGGAGGGCCGAATGAGCAGTTCTTC.

The V gene is TRBV7-9, the J gene TRBJ1-1; the match to TRBD1 covers 9 bases. V shed 5 bases and J 8 bases; nucleotides not matched to a gene: 3. The CDR3 is 12 residues long. Germline CDR1 SEHNR, CDR2 FQNEAQ (reference sequence). The CDR3 sequence is CASSLDRGEAFF. The CDR3 bases are TGTGCCAGCAGCCTAGACAGGGGGGAAGCTTTCTTT.

This clone is a singleton in its sample. V and J are TRBV6-1 and TRBJ1-1; the D is unclear. Trimming cost V 1 base and J 2 bases, with 8 bases left between them. The CDR3 is 14 amino acids. Germline CDR1 and CDR2: MNHNS and SASEGT. The CDR3 loop is CASSEVTANTEAFF. DNA for the CDR3: TGTGCCAGCAGTGAAGTTACAGCTAACACTGAAGCTTTCTTT.

This rearrangement joins TRBV28 to TRBJ2-5; D unclear. The V and J ends lost 7 bases and 5 bases respectively, with 17 bases between them. The length of the CDR3 is 14 residues. Looked up from germline, CDR1 is MDHEN and CDR2 is SYDVKM. The CDR3 region has the DNA TGTGCCAGCATAGGTCTAGATGCCCGTGAGACCCAGTACTTC. This translates into CASIGLDARETQYF.

The chain employs TRBV6-1 and TRBJ2-1; TRBD2 might be the D (6 bases). V dropped 2 bases and J dropped 8 bases, with 19 bases sitting between them. This CDR3 is built from 16 residues. Per germline, CDR1 MNHNS and CDR2 SASEGT. CDR3 nucleotides: TGTGCCAGCAGTGAAAGGGTACTAGCTGTTAGGGATGAGCAGTTCTTC. Its translation is CASSERVLAVRDEQFF.

This chain joins TRBV6-1 and TRBJ2-3; 12 bases match TRBD1. This CDR3 is built from 15 residues. V was clipped by 3 bases and J by 4 bases; unmatched bases: 2. Germline CDR1 is MNHNS and CDR2 is SASEGT. The DNA for the CDR3 is TGTGCCAGCAGTGAGGGACAGGGGGCTGCAGATACGCAGTATTTT. Its protein product is CASSEGQGAADTQYF.